The clone carrying this T cell receptor (beta chain) showed up just a few times. The source of the sample is a study of blood T cell repertoires in COVID-19. The wider study: From the United States, Italy and Spain came samples of acute and convalescent COVID-19.

As originally analysed: The authors estimated nucleated cell counts from reference gene primer amplification. Clones were read by immunoSEQ multiplex PCR, and TCRdb kept only the in-frame ones, dropping some. V, J and clone size are those of that table, while D and trimming were read from the DNA. The sample lists hundreds of thousands of clones, more than 85% occurring once. The CDR3 extends over 15 amino acids. With V trimmed by 6 bases and J by 6 bases, 9 bases remained unmatched. Germline CDR1 and CDR2: LGHDT and YNNKEL (reference sequence). V gene TRBV3-1 (or the pseudogene TRBV3-2) combines with J gene TRBJ2-2, with 8 bases identical to TRBD1. The TCR comes from a woman between 25 and 40 years old who had recovered from COVID-19. The sequencing input was PBMCs or T cells enriched from blood (not recorded which). CDR3: CASRTGQGWSGELFF. CDR3 DNA sequence: TGTGCCAGCAGGACCGGACAGGGATGGTCCGGGGAGCTGTTTTTT.